The sequence of this T cell receptor beta chain was determined in a study of regulatory T cells in long-lasting Graves disease. The CDR3 length is 15 residues. Germline-derived CDR1 and CDR2 are ENHRY and SYGVKD. V dropped 2 bases and J dropped 3; count of bases not matched to a gene: 5. Construction of the TCR beta libraries employed iRepertoire HTBI primers in conjunction with Arm-PCR of CDR3 regions. TCRdb called the multiplex PCR reads again in MiXCR, with one record for every CDR3 protein. The profile shows 400,000 to 500,000 distinct CDR3 sequences, 15% to 20% of them singletons. This clonotype was observed a few times. This sample's time point: newly diagnosed GD, antithyroid drugs for less than 3 months. PBMCs provided the RNA from which the TCR library was made. These data also formed part of another study, on T cells in Graves' hyperthyroidism and ophthalmopathy.

The sample was peripheral blood mononuclear cells (PBMCs), taken at new diagnosis, from a patient treated with antithyroid drugs. This sequence originates from a woman under 30 with Graves disease. The V and J genes are TRBV10-3 and TRBJ2-3; 7 bases are shared with TRBD2. The DNA of the CDR3 is TGTGCCATCAGTGAGGGGGGGGGGATGACAGATACGCAGTATTTT. Protein sequence: CAISEGGGMTDTQYF.